The 17 T cell receptor beta chains presented below share a single source sample, sequenced in a study of cytomegalovirus exposure and HLA in healthy donors (dated by TCRdb to 2015 to 2018). The library was generated by the immunoSEQ multiplex PCR assay. A mixture of 60 forward primers for TCR Vbeta segments and 13 reverse primers for TCR Jbeta segments was used in the multiplex PCR. The clones in this table, taken by TCRdb from immuneACCESS, are in-frame only. Not every clone is retained; where verified, under half of the shortfall comes from an unresolved V gene, and the cause of the rest is unknown. For this sample there are about 160,000 clones; more than 60% appear just once. The biggest ten clones account for more than 6% of the sample. Sequencing input: PBMCs. The receptors shown here come from a middle-aged woman in good health and CMV-seropositive.

This chain uses TRBV7-8 with TRBJ1-2, with D uncertain. The length of the CDR3 is 17 residues. V lost 2 bases, J lost 2 bases, and 18 bases lay in between. CDR1 is SGHVS, CDR2 FQNEAQ, per germline. The CDR3 DNA reads TGTGCCAGCAGCTTATCCAATTCGTTTCCGGTGAACTATGGCTACACCTTC. Protein sequence: CASSLSNSFPVNYGYTF.

This clone has a handful of counts. V usage is TRBV4-2 and J usage is TRBJ2-7; 10 positions agree with TRBD1. The trim removed 2 bases at V and 2 bases at J, leaving 3 bases unmatched. The CDR3 covers 15 residues. Germline V gene lookup returns CDR1 LGHNA and CDR2 YNFKEQ. CDR3 DNA sequence: TGTGCCAGCAGCCAACTGGGGACAGGGGCCTACGAGCAGTACTTC. Protein: CASSQLGTGAYEQYF.

This clone showed up just a few times. V and J are TRBV10-3 and TRBJ2-3; a possible D gene is TRBD2 (5 bases). Germline values: CDR1 ENHRY, CDR2 SYGVKD. The CDR3 is made up of 14 amino acids. Between the trimmed V and J ends, which lost 8 bases and 0 bases, there was a span of 12 bases. CDR3 sequence (DNA): TGTGCCATCCGGGGATCCTTTAGCACAGATACGCAGTATTTT. This encodes CAIRGSFSTDTQYF.

The V and J genes are TRBV5-1 and TRBJ1-2; 8 bases map to TRBD1. Germline CDR1 reads SGHRS; CDR2 reads YFSETQ. The CDR3 sequence is 13 residues long. V dropped 4 bases and J dropped 6; count of bases not matched to a gene: 5. The CDR3 sequence is CASSARDRHGYTF. The CDR3 nucleotides are TGCGCCAGCAGCGCTCGGGACAGGCATGGCTACACCTTC.

The J gene is TRBJ2-1, the V gene TRBV5-1; TRBD2 matches 7 bases. V dropped 9 bases and J dropped 0; count of bases not matched to a gene: 9. Germline V lookup: CDR1 SGHRS, CDR2 YFSETQ. This CDR3 has 15 amino acids. The chain's CDR3 is CATARGDSSYNEQFF. The CDR3 DNA sequence: TGCGCCACCGCCCGGGGGGATAGCTCCTACAATGAGCAGTTCTTC.

The rearrangement joins TRBV4-1 to TRBJ1-2; D gene unclear. Trimming cost V 1 base and J 6 bases, with 15 bases left between them. CDR3 size: 15 residues. Germline V CDR1 and CDR2: MGHRA, YSYEKL. The CDR3 bases are TGCGCCAGCAGCCAAGTAGGAGCCAAATGGGATGGCTACACCTTC. This translates into CASSQVGAKWDGYTF.

The chain carries TRBV5-1 and TRBJ2-2; possibly TRBD2 for D (6 bases). Germline CDR1 reads SGHRS; CDR2 reads YFSETQ. CDR3 size: 14 residues. With 6 bases removed from V and 7 bases from J, the gap between germline ends came to 16 bases. The CDR3 protein is CASTPREEDGELFF. The CDR3 DNA reads as TGCGCCAGCACGCCCAGGGAGGAAGACGGGGAGCTGTTTTTT. The full variable domain, its missing parts supplied by reference TRBV5-1 and TRBJ2-2, is KAGVTQTPRYLIKTRGQQVTLSCSPISGHRSVSWYQQTPGQGLQFLFEYFSETQRNKGNFPGRFSGRQFSNSRSEMNVSTLELGDSALYLCASTPREEDGELFFGEGSRLTVL.

In this sample, this clone turned up once. The rearrangement joins TRBV18 to TRBJ2-2; D is perhaps TRBD2 (5 bases). Germline CDR1 KGHSH, CDR2 LQKENI. This CDR3 is built from 14 residues. The ends were cut back, 6 bases at V and 0 bases at J, with 8 bases in the middle. Here the CDR3 reads CASSSGTNTGELFF. The CDR3 region has the DNA TGTGCCAGCTCCTCCGGGACGAACACCGGGGAGCTGTTTTTT.

The chain couples TRBV7-9 to TRBJ1-4, with 10 bases that match TRBD1. Germline CDR1 reads SEHNR; CDR2 reads FQNEAQ (reference sequence). CDR3 length: 17 residues. The junction had 5 bases not matched to a gene; V was cut back by 3 bases and J by 1 base. CDR3 loop: CASSLGQGTGTNEKLFF. CDR3 in DNA: TGTGCCAGCAGCTTGGGACAGGGGACGGGAACTAATGAAAAACTGTTTTTT.

This clone was recorded a few times. The chain carries TRBV6-1 and TRBJ2-4; 9 nucleotides agree with TRBD2. The ends lost 1 base at V and 7 bases at J; junction bases unmatched: 5. The length of the CDR3 is 15 residues. Per the germline V gene, CDR1 is MNHNS and CDR2 is SASEGT. In DNA form, the CDR3 reads TGTGCCAGCAGTGAAGGGGGGACTAGCAGGAACATTCAGTACTTC. Protein: CASSEGGTSRNIQYF.

In the case of this clone: This sample also contains other DNA sequences that code for the same CDR3. The CDR3 nucleotides are TGTGCCTGGAGTGGGACCAGGGGATCTTCACCCCTCCACTTT. Its translation: CAWSGTRGSSPLHF. V is TRBV30 and J is TRBJ1-6; D perhaps matches TRBD1 (6 bases). The CDR3 is 14 residues long. In germline, CDR1 is GTSNPN, CDR2 SVGIG (reference sequence). The germline V and J ends were trimmed by 1 base and 9 bases, with 13 bases remaining between them.

The rearrangement joins TRBV5-4 to TRBJ2-3; 7 nucleotides line up with TRBD1. The V segment lost 4 bases and the J segment 0 bases; nucleotides outside the gene matches: 14. The CDR3 runs 18 residues. Germline V gene lookup returns CDR1 SGHNT and CDR2 YYREEE (reference sequence). The CDR3 DNA follows: TGTGCCAGCAGCACGCCGCCGACAGGGATGGGGAGCACAGATACGCAGTATTTT. This sequence encodes CASSTPPTGMGSTDTQYF.

The J gene is TRBJ1-1, the V gene TRBV19; the D gene is possibly TRBD1 (5 bases). Germline lookup yields CDR1 LNHDA and CDR2 SQIVND (reference sequence). Trimming shortened V by 5 bases and J by 4 bases, and 14 bases separated the two germline ends. The CDR3 is 14 residues long. The CDR3 spells CASSHNWGGTEAFF. CDR3 DNA sequence: TGTGCCAGTAGTCACAATTGGGGCGGCACTGAAGCTTTCTTT.

This sequence joins TRBV10-2 and TRBJ1-3, with D possibly being TRBD1 (6 bases). The V end was cut by 1 base, the J end by 0 bases, with 10 bases between. The CDR3 spans 16 residues. CDR1 and CDR2 from the germline V gene are WSHSY and SAAADI. The CDR3 DNA sequence: TGCGCCAGCAGTGAGTTTGGGGGCTCCTCTGGAAACACCATATATTTT. It specifies CASSEFGGSSGNTIYF.

This chain joins TRBV2 and TRBJ2-7; tentative D call: TRBD2 (6 bases). The CDR3 is 13 amino acids. Germline CDR1 is SNHLY and CDR2 is FYNNEI. The V gene lost 9 bases and the J gene lost 1 base, with 13 bases spanning the gap. The CDR3 DNA sequence: TGTGCCAGTGCCGGCGGGGCTTCCTACGAGCAGTACTTC. Its protein product is CASAGGASYEQYF.

The chain recombines TRBV25-1 with TRBJ1-2, with 7 bases fitting TRBD1. Germline-derived CDR1 and CDR2 are MGHDK and SYGVNS. V lost 6 bases to trimming and J lost 3 bases; unmatched junction nucleotides: 10. The CDR3 has 15 amino acids. The CDR3 nucleotides read TGTGCCAGCAGCAAAACAGGGGCGGATCACTATGGCTACACCTTC. Its translation: CASSKTGADHYGYTF.

The V gene is TRBV6-5, the J gene TRBJ2-5, with 7 bases lining up with TRBD1. The CDR3 runs to 15 residues. Germline V gene lookup returns CDR1 MNHEY and CDR2 SVGAGI. J was trimmed by 1 base and V by 6 bases; bases with no gene match: 8. The CDR3 DNA follows: TGTGCCAGCAGGCCTTCCAGGGGGAGCCAAGAGACCCAGTACTTC. The encoded protein is CASRPSRGSQETQYF.